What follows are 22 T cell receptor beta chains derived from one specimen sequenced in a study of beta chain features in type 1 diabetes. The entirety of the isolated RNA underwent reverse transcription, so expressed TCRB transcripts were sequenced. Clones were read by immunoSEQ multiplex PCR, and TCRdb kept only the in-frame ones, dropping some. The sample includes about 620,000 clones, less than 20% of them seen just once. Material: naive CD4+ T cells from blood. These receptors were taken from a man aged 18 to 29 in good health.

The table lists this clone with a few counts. CDR3 nucleotide sequence: TGTGCCAGCAGCTTCTCCCCGACAGGGACTCAGCCCCAGCATTTT. This translates into CASSFSPTGTQPQHF. This chain uses TRBV5-6 with TRBJ1-5; 7 bases agree with TRBD1. Germline V lookup: CDR1 SGHDT, CDR2 YYEEEE. This CDR3 is 15 amino acids long. J was trimmed by 6 bases and V by 2 bases; bases with no gene match: 8.

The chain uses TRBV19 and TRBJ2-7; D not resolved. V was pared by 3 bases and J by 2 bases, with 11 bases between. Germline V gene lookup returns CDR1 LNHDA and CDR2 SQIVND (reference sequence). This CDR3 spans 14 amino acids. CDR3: CASSIALPPYEQYF. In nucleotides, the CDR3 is TGTGCCAGTAGTATCGCCCTGCCCCCCTACGAGCAGTACTTC.

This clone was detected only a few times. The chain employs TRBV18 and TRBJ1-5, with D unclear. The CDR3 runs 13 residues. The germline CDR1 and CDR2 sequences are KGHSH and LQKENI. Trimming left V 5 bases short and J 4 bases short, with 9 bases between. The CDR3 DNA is TGTGCCAGCTCAGAAACGGGGAATCAGCCCCAGCATTTT. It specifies CASSETGNQPQHF.

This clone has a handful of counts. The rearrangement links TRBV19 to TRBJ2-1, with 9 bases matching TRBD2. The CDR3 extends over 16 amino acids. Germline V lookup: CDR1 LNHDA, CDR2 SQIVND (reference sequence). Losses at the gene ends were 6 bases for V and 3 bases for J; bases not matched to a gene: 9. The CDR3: CASSHTLAGIYNEQFF. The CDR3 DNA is TGTGCCAGTAGCCACACCCTAGCGGGGATCTACAATGAGCAGTTCTTC.

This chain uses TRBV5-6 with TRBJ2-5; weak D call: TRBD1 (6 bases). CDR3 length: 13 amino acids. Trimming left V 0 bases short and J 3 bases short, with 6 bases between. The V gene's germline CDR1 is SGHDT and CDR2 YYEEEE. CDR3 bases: TGTGCCAGCAGCTTGGACAGGGAAGAGACCCAGTACTTC. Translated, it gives CASSLDREETQYF. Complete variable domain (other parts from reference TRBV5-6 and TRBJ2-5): DAGVTQSPTHLIKTRGQQVTLRCSPKSGHDTVSWYQQALGQGPQFIFQYYEEEERQRGNFPDRFSGHQFPNYSSELNVNALLLGDSALYLCASSLDREETQYFGPGTRLLVL.

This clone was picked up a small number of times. The CDR3 DNA reads as TGTGCCACCAGCAGAGATCTTGGGGTAGGTCAGCCCCAGCATTTT. Translation: CATSRDLGVGQPQHF. The chain has TRBV15 and TRBJ1-5; D uncertain. Looked up from germline, CDR1 is LNHNV and CDR2 is YYDKDF (reference sequence). V dropped 0 bases and J dropped 6 bases, with 12 bases sitting between them. CDR3 length equals 15 residues.

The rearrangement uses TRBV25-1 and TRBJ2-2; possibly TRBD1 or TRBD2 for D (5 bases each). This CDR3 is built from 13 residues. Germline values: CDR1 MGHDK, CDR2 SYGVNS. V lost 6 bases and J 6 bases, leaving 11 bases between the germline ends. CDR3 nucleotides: TGTGCCAGCAGGGGACGGCTCGCCGGGGAGCTGTTTTTT. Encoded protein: CASRGRLAGELFF.

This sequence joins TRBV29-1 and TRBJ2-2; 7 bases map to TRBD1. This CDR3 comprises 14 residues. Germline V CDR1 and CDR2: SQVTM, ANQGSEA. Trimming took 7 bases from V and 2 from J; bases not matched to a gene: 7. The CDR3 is CSAQTGLNTGELFF. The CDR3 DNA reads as TGCAGCGCCCAGACAGGGCTTAACACCGGGGAGCTGTTTTTT.

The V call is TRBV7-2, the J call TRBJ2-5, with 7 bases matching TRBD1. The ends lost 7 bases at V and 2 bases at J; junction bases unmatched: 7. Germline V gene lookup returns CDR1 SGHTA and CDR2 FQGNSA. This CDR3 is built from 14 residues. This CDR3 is CASTRGYGQETQYF. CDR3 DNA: TGTGCCAGCACCAGGGGGTACGGTCAAGAGACCCAGTACTTC.

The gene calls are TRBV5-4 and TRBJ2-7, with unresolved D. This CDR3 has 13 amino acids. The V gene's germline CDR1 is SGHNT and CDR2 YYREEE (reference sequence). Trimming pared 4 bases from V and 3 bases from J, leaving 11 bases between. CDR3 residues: CASSQDRVYEQYF. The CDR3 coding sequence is TGTGCCAGCAGCCAGGACCGGGTCTACGAGCAGTACTTC.

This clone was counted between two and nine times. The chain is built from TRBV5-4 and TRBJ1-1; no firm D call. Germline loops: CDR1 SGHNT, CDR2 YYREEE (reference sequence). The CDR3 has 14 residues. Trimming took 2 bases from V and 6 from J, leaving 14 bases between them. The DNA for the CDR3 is TGTGCCAGCAGCTTAGAAAAACACCGACCTGAAGCTTTCTTT. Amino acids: CASSLEKHRPEAFF.

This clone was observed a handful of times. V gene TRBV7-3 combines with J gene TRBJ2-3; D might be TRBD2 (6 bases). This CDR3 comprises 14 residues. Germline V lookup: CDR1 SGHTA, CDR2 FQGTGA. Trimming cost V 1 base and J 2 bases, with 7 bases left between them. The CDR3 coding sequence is TGTGCCAGCAGCTTAAGACTAGTCACAGATACGCAGTATTTT. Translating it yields CASSLRLVTDTQYF.

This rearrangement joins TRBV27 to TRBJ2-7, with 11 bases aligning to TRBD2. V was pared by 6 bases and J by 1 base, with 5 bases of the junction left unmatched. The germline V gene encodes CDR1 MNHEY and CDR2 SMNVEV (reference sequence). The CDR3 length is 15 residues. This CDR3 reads CASSPRTSGSYEQYF. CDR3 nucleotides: TGTGCCAGCAGCCCTCGGACTAGCGGGTCCTACGAGCAGTACTTC.

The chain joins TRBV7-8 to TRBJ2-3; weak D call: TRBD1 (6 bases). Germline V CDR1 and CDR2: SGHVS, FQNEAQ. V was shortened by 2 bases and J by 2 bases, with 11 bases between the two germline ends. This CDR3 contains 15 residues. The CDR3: CASSLSPGVTDTQYF. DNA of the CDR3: TGTGCCAGCAGCTTAAGTCCAGGGGTCACAGATACGCAGTATTTT.

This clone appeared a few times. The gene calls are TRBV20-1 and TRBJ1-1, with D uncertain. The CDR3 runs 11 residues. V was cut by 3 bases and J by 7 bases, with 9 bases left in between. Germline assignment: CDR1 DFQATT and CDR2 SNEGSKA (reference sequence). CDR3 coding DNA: TGCAGTGCTAGGCCGGTCGATGAAGCTTTCTTT. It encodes CSARPVDEAFF.

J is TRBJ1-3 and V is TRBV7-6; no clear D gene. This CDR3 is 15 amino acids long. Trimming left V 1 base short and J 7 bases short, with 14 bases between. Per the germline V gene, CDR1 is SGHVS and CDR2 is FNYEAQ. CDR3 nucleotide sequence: TGTGCCAGCAGCTTAGGTTACGGACGTTCGAACACCATATATTTT. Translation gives CASSLGYGRSNTIYF.

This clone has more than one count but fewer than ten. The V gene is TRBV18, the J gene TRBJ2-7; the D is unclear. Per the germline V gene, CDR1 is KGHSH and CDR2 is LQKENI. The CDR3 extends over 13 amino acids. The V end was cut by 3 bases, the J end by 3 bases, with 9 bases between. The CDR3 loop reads CASSPEINYEQYF. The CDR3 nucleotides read TGTGCCAGCTCACCGGAAATTAACTACGAGCAGTACTTC.

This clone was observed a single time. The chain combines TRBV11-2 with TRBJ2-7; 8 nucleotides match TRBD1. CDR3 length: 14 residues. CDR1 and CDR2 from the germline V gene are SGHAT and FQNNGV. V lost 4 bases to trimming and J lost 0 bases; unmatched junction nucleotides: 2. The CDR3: CASSYRGNSYEQYF. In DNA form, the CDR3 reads TGTGCCAGCAGCTACAGGGGGAACTCCTACGAGCAGTACTTC. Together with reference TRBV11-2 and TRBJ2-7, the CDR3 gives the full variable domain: EAGVAQSPRYKIIEKRQSVAFWCNPISGHATLYWYQQILGQGPKLLIQFQNNGVVDDSQLPKDRFSAERLKGVDSTLKIQPAKLEDSAVYLCASSYRGNSYEQYFGPGTRLTVT.

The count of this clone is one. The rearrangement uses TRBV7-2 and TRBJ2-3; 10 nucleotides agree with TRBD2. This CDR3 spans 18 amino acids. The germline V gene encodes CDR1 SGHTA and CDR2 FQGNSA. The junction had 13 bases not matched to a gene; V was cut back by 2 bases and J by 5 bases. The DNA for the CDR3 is TGTGCCAGCAGCTTAAAGCTAGCGGGAGCCTTGGGGGGAGATACGCAGTATTTT. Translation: CASSLKLAGALGGDTQYF.

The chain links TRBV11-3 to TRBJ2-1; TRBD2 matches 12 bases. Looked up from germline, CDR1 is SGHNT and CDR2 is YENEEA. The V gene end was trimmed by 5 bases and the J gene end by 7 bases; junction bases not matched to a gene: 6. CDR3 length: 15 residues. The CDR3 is CASSPSSGRANEQFF. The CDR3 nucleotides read TGTGCCAGCAGCCCTTCTAGCGGGAGGGCTAATGAGCAGTTCTTC. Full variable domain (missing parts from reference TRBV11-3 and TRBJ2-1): EAGVVQSPRYKIIEKKQPVAFWCNPISGHNTLYWYLQNLGQGPELLIRYENEEAVDDSQLPKDRFSAERLKGVDSTLKIQPAELGDSAVYLCASSPSSGRANEQFFGPGTRLTVL.

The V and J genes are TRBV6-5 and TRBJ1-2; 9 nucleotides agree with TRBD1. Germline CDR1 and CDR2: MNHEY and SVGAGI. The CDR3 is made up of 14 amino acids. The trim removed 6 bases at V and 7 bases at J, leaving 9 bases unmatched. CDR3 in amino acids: CASSPGQGRGGYTF. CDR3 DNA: TGTGCCAGCAGCCCGGGACAGGGACGAGGTGGCTACACCTTC.

DNA for the CDR3: TGTGCCAGTAGTACGACTAGCGGGAACTACAATGAGCAGTTCTTC. It encodes CASSTTSGNYNEQFF. V gene TRBV19 combines with J gene TRBJ2-1, with 11 bases aligning to TRBD2. Germline lookup yields CDR1 LNHDA and CDR2 SQIVND (reference sequence). This CDR3 contains 15 residues. V lost 4 bases, J lost 3 bases, and 2 bases stayed unmatched.